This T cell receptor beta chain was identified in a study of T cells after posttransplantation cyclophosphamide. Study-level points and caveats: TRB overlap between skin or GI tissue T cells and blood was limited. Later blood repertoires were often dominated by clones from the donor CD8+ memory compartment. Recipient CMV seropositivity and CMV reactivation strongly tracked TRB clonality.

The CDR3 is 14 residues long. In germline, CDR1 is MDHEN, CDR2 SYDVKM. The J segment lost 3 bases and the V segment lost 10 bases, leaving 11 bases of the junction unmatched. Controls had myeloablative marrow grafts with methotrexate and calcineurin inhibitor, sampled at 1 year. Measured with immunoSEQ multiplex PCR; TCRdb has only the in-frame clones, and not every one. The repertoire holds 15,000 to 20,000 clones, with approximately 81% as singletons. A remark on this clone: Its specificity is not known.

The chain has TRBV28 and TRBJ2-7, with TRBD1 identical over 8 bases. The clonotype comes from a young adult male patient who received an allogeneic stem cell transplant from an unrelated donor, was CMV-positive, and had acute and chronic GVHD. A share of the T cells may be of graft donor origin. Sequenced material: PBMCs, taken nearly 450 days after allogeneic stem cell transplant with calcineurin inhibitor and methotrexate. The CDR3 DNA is TGTGCCATATCAGGGGGCAAGGGGATCTACGAGCAGTACTTC. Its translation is CAISGGKGIYEQYF.